This entry is about one T cell receptor (beta chain). Sequencing was performed with immunoSEQ multiplex PCR; in TCRdb, only in-frame clones are kept and a portion is missing. The sample lists over a million clones, roughly 97% occurring once. Germline CDR1 is MDHEN and CDR2 is SYDVKM. Trimming removed 7 bases from V and 4 bases from J, with 18 bases in between. This CDR3 is built from 15 residues. This sample is part of a study of shared clonotypes between healthy human individuals. The TCR sequence derives from a man aged 25-45 years in good health. The chain employs TRBV28 and TRBJ2-3, with D perhaps assigned TRBD1 or TRBD2 (5 bases each). Sequencing was performed on naive CD4+ T cells sorted from blood. The sample's subset: CD45RA+ positively selected. The CDR3 loop is CASIGTPRFPDTQYF. In nucleotides, the CDR3 is TGTGCCAGCATCGGGACCCCGCGGTTCCCAGATACGCAGTATTTT. The whole variable domain, remainder taken from reference TRBV28 and TRBJ2-3, is DVKVTQSSRYLVKRTGEKVFLECVQDMDHENMFWYRQDPGLGLRLIYFSYDVKMKEKGDIPEGYSVSREKKERFSLILESASTNQTSMYLCASIGTPRFPDTQYFGPGTRLTVL.